The clone carrying this T cell receptor (beta chain) was counted a few times. What it binds is unknown. Using constant-segment primers, 5'RACE produced TCR alpha and TCR beta cDNA libraries carrying sample barcodes and UMIs. TCRdb analysed the 5' RACE reads with MiXCR anew, one entry per CDR3 protein. The sample contains about 81,000 distinct CDR3 sequences, 20% to 25% of which appear only once. The sample belongs to a study of T-cell memory formation after mild COVID-19. Study in general: TCR clustering was largely donor specific.

Notes on the study in general: CM and EM subsets held most contracting CD4+ clones; EMRA held CD8+ ones.

The CDR3 runs to 13 residues. Germline V gene lookup returns CDR1 KGHSY and CDR2 FQNENV. V was trimmed by 7 bases and J by 2 bases, leaving 12 bases between them. The rearrangement links TRBV16 to TRBJ2-7; tentative D call: TRBD1 (7 bases). Input material: PBMCs or a T cell subset sorted from them (not recorded which). The TCR comes from a young man who had mild COVID-19 (a few samples of this study predate the infection). Cell type and time point are not known. CDR3 coding DNA: TGTGCCAGCACCCAGGGGGGCCCCTACGAGCAGTACTTC. Its protein is CASTQGGPYEQYF. Full variable domain (remainder filled in from reference TRBV16 and TRBJ2-7): GEEVAQTPKHLVRGEGQKAKLYCAPIKGHSYVFWYQQVLKNEFKFLISFQNENVFDETGMPKERFSAKCLPNSPCSLEIQATKLEDSAVYFCASTQGGPYEQYFGPGTRLTVT.